What follows are 9 T cell receptor beta chains derived from one specimen sequenced in a study of blood T cells in healthy people across ages. A second 7 to 11 cycle PCR used barcoded and J-beta primers. One entry per CDR3 protein results from TCRdb running MiXCR on the 5' RACE reads. The sample includes around 870,000 distinct CDR3 sequences, roughly 26% of them seen just once. Input material: blood. These receptors were collected from a woman of 80 years or more in good health.

This clonotype was counted ten times or more. The chain employs TRBV20-1 and TRBJ1-5, with D perhaps matching TRBD1 (6 bases). Germline V gene data show CDR1 as DFQATT and CDR2 as SNEGSKA (reference sequence). V was trimmed by 6 bases and J by 1 base, leaving 10 bases between them. The length of the CDR3 is 13 residues. The chain's CDR3 is CSATQGSNQPQHF. The CDR3 bases are TGCAGTGCGACACAGGGAAGCAATCAGCCCCAGCATTTT.

This clonotype appeared many times. V gene TRBV20-1 combines with J gene TRBJ1-2, with D possibly matching TRBD1 (6 bases). The V gene's germline CDR1 is DFQATT and CDR2 SNEGSKA (reference sequence). V shed 2 bases and J shed 8 bases, with 12 bases lying between them. This CDR3 is 12 amino acids long. The chain's CDR3 is CSARQGSRGYTF. The CDR3 nucleotides are TGCAGTGCTAGACAGGGGTCTCGGGGCTACACCTTC.

In DNA, the CDR3 is TGTGCCATTAAAGGGGGGGTTGATGGGTATACTGAAGCTTTCTTT. Its translation: CAIKGGVDGYTEAFF. The J gene is TRBJ1-1, the V gene TRBV10-3, with D perhaps matching TRBD1 (6 bases). The V and J ends lost 9 bases and 5 bases respectively, with 22 bases between them. The germline gives CDR1 ENHRY, CDR2 SYGVKD. The CDR3 has 15 residues.

Details on this clonotype: This sequence may be a read error, since a much larger clone differs from it by one base. The chain combines TRBV10-3 with TRBJ2-5; 11 positions agree with TRBD1. With V trimmed by 9 bases and J by 11 bases, 11 bases remained unmatched. The CDR3 is 13 residues long. Germline V lookup: CDR1 ENHRY, CDR2 SYGVKD. The CDR3 DNA reads TGTGCCATTGGACAGGGGGCGCGGGATGAGCAGTACTTC. Translating gives CAIGQGARDEQYF.

The sample holds one count of this clonotype. V gene TRBV5-6 combines with J gene TRBJ2-2, with D tentatively TRBD1 or TRBD2 (5 bases each). CDR1 and CDR2 (germline): SGHDT, YYEEEE. V was pared by 4 bases and J by 1 base, with 14 bases between. The CDR3 loop spans 16 amino acids. In nucleotides, the CDR3 is TGTGCCAGCAGCGCGCCGGCGAGGGGGAACACCGGGGAGCTGTTTTTT. Translating it yields CASSAPARGNTGELFF.

In this sample, this clonotype turned up a few times. The chain combines TRBV20-1 with TRBJ1-1; TRBD1 matches 7 bases. This CDR3 is built from 10 residues. The V gene end was trimmed by 7 bases and the J gene end by 11 bases; junction bases not matched to a gene: 7. Germline values: CDR1 DFQATT, CDR2 SNEGSKA (reference sequence). Here the CDR3 DNA reads TGCAGTGACCACAGGGGAGACGCTTTCTTT. As protein: CSDHRGDAFF.

This chain connects TRBV6-6 to TRBJ2-7, with D perhaps matching TRBD2 (6 bases). Germline CDR1 is MNHNY and CDR2 is SVGAGI (reference sequence). V was pared by 5 bases and J by 0 bases, with 11 bases between. This CDR3 region has 14 residues. The CDR3 loop is CASSERAPSYEQYF. DNA for the CDR3: TGTGCCAGCAGTGAGCGGGCGCCCTCCTACGAGCAGTACTTC.

This clonotype was detected ten times or more. This chain connects TRBV6-6 to TRBJ2-1; 8 bases map to TRBD2. V lost 0 bases and J lost 8; bases outside the gene matches: 6. Germline assignment: CDR1 MNHNY and CDR2 SVGAGI (reference sequence). The length of the CDR3 is 15 residues. Written as DNA, the CDR3 is TGTGCCAGCAGTTACTCCCCGGGGGGGCGGGATGAGCAGTTCTTC. Protein product: CASSYSPGGRDEQFF.

This clonotype has only a few counts. The chain recombines TRBV30 with TRBJ2-5, with 11 bases identical to TRBD2. The ends lost 0 bases at V and 6 bases at J; junction bases unmatched: 6. Germline V gene sequence: CDR1 GTSNPN, CDR2 SVGIG (reference sequence). This CDR3 comprises 15 residues. CDR3 sequence reads: CAWSVGSGGGKTQYF. CDR3 nucleotide sequence: TGTGCCTGGAGTGTGGGTAGCGGGGGGGGTAAGACCCAGTACTTC.